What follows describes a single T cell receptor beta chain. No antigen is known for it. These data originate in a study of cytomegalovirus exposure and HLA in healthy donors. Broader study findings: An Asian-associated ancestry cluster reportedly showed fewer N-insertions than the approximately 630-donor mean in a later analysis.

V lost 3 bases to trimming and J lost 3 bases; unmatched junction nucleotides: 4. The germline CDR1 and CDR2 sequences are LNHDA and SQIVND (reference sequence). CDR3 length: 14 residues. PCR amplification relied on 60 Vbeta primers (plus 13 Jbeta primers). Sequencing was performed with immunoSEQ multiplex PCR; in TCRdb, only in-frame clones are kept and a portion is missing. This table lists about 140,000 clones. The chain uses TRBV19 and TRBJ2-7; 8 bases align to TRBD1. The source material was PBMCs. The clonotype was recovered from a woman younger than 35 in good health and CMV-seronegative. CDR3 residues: CASSIQDRDYEQYF. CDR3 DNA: TGTGCCAGTAGTATTCAGGACAGGGACTACGAGCAGTACTTC.